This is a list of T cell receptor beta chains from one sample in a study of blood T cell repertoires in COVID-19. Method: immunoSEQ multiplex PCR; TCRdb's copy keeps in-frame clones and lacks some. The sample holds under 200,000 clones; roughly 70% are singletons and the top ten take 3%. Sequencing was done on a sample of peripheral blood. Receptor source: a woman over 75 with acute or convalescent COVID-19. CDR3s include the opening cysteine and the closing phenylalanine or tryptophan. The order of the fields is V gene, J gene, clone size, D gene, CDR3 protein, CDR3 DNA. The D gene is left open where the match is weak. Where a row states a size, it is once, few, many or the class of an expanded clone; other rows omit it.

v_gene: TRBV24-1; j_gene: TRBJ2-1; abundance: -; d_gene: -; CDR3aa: CATSDFTGAGFNEQFF; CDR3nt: TGTGCCACCAGTGATTTTACCGGCGCGGGGTTCAATGAGCAGTTCTTC
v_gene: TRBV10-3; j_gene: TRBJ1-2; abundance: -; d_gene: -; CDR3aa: CAITPDTYGYTF; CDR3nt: TGTGCCATCACCCCGGACACCTATGGCTACACCTTC
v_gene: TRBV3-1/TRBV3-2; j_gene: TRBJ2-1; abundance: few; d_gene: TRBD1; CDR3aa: CASSLRQGARDEQFF; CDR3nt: TGTGCCAGCAGCCTTAGACAGGGGGCAAGGGATGAGCAGTTCTTC
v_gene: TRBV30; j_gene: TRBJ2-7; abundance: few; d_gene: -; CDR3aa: CAWSNQGSTKEQYF; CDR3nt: TGTGCCTGGAGTAATCAGGGATCTACGAAGGAGCAGTACTTC
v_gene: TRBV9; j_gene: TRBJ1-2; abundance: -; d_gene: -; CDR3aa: CASSVVGAYGYTF; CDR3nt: TGTGCCAGCAGCGTAGTGGGGGCGTATGGCTACACCTTC
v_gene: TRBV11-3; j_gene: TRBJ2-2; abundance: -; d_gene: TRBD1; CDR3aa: CASSLGTGGSDPNTGELFF; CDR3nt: TGTGCCAGCAGCTTAGGGACAGGGGGGTCTGACCCAAACACCGGGGAGCTGTTTTTT
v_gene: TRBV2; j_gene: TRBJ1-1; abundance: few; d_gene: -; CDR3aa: CASSPSQGAGHTEAFF; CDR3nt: TGTGCCAGCAGCCCCTCGCAAGGGGCTGGGCACACTGAAGCTTTCTTT
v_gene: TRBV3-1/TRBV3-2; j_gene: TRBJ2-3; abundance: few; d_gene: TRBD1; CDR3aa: CASSQDFGTGSRDTQYF; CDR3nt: TGTGCCAGCAGCCAAGATTTTGGGACAGGGAGTAGAGATACGCAGTATTTT
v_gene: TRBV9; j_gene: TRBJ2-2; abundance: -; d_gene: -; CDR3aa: CASSVLGSANTGELFF; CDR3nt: TGTGCCAGCAGCGTTCTCGGGAGCGCGAACACCGGGGAGCTGTTTTTT
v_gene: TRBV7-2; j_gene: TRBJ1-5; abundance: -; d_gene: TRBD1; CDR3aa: CASSFGGQGNQPQHF; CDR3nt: TGTGCCAGCAGCTTCGGAGGACAGGGCAATCAGCCCCAGCATTTT
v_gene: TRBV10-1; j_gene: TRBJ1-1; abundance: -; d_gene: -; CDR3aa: CASSEFGIAFF; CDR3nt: TGCGCCAGCAGTGAGTTCGGGATTGCTTTCTTT
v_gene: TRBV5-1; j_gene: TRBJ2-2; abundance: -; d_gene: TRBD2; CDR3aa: CASRPTSGFTGELFF; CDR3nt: TGCGCCAGCAGACCGACTAGCGGGTTCACCGGGGAGCTGTTTTTT
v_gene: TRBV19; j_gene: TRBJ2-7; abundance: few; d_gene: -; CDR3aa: CASSIAGQSYEQYF; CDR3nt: TGTGCCAGTAGTATAGCTGGACAGTCTTACGAGCAGTACTTC
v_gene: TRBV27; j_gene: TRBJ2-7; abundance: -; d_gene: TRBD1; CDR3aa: CASSSSTGPSRVQYF; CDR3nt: TGTGCCAGCAGTTCCTCGACAGGGCCCTCTCGAGTGCAGTACTTC
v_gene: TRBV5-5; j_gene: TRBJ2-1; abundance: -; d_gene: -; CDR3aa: CASSLGHRVYNEQFF; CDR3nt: TGTGCCAGCAGCTTAGGCCACAGGGTCTACAATGAGCAGTTCTTC
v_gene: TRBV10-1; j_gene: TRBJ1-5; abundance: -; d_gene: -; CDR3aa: CANQQGSQPQHF; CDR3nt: TGCGCCAACCAACAGGGCAGCCAGCCCCAGCATTTT
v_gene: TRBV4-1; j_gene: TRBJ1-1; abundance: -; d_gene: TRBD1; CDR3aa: CASSRDRGNTEAFF; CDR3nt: TGCGCCAGCAGCCGAGACAGGGGGAACACTGAAGCTTTCTTT
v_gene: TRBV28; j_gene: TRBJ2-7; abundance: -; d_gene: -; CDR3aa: CASITKGGEQYF; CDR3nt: TGTGCCAGCATTACTAAAGGGGGCGAGCAGTACTTC
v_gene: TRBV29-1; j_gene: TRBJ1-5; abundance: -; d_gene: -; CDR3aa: CSVGDINSRGGNQPQHF; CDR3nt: TGCAGCGTAGGGGATATTAATAGCAGGGGTGGCAATCAGCCCCAGCATTTT
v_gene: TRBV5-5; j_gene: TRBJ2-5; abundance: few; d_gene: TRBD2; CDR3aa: CASSLSRGGSDQETQYF; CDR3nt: TGTGCCAGCAGCTTGAGTCGCGGCGGGAGTGATCAAGAGACCCAGTACTTC
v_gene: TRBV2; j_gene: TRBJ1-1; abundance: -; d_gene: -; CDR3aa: CALGAYNTEAFF; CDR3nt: TGTGCCCTAGGGGCTTATAACACTGAAGCTTTCTTT
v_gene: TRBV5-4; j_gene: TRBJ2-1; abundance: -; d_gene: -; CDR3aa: CASSLTSGQDNEQFF; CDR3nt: TGTGCCAGCAGCTTGACGAGCGGTCAGGACAATGAGCAGTTCTTC
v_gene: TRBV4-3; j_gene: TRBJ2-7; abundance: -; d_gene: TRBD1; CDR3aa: CASSQDINRDRPYEQYF; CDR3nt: TGCGCCAGCAGCCAAGATATTAACCGGGACAGACCTTACGAGCAGTACTTC
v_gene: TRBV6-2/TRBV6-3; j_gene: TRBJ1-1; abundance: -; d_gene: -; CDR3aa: CASSQGTEAFF; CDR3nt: TGTGCCAGCAGTCAGGGGACTGAAGCTTTCTTT
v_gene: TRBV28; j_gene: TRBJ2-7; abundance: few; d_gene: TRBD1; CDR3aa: CASSFAGTGGYEQYF; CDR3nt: TGTGCCAGCAGTTTTGCTGGGACAGGGGGCTACGAGCAGTACTTC
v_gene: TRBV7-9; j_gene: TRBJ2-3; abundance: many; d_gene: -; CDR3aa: CASSLEGGTLTDTQYF; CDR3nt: TGTGCCAGCAGCTTAGAGGGGGGGACCCTCACAGATACGCAGTATTTT
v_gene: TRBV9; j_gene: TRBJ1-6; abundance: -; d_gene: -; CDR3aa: CASSVAGDNSPLHF; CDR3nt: TGTGCCAGCAGCGTTGCAGGGGATAATTCACCCCTCCACTTT
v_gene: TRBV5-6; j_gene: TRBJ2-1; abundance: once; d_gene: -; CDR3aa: CASSPNLQMPSYNEQFF; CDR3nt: TGTGCCAGCAGCCCCAACCTACAGATGCCCTCCTACAATGAGCAGTTCTTC
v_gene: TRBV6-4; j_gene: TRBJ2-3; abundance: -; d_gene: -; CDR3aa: CASSDSPGGTDTQYF; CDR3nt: TGTGCCAGCAGTGACTCGCCAGGGGGCACAGATACGCAGTATTTT
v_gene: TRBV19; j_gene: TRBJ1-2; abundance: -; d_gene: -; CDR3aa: CASSTAGGNYGYTF; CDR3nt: TGTGCCAGTAGTACCGCGGGGGGTAACTATGGCTACACCTTC
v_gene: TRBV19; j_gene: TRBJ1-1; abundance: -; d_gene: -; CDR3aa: CASSRAGLNTEAFF; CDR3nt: TGTGCCAGTAGTAGAGCAGGCCTGAACACTGAAGCTTTCTTT
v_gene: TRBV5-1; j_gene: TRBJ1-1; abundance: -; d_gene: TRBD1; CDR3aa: CASSSGQGGAAFF; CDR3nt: TGCGCCAGCAGCTCGGGACAGGGCGGCGCAGCTTTCTTT
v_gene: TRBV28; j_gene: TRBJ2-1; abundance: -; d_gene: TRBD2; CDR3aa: CASTSPGGLAGGDEQFF; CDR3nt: TGTGCCAGCACCTCACCCGGGGGACTAGCGGGAGGGGATGAGCAGTTCTTC
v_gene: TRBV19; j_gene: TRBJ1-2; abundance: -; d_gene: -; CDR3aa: CASSKQQGRDYGYTF; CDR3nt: TGTGCCAGTAGTAAACAACAAGGGAGGGACTATGGCTACACCTTC
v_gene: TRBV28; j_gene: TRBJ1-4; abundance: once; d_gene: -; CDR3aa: CASSSPWRDNSEKLFF; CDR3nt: TGTGCCAGCAGTTCCCCGTGGAGGGATAATAGTGAAAAACTGTTTTTT
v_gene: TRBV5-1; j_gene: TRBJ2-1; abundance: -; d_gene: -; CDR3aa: CASSLGTSTGGNFYNEQFF; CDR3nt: TGCGCCAGCAGCTTGGGTACGAGTACGGGTGGTAATTTCTACAATGAGCAGTTCTTC
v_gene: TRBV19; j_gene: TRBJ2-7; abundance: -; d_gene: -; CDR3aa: CASSSRRPGFHEQYF; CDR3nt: TGTGCCAGTAGTTCCCGCCGGCCAGGGTTTCACGAGCAGTACTTC
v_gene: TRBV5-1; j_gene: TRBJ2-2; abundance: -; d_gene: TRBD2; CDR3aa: CASSYVAGEAGELFF; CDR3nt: TGCGCCAGCAGCTATGTAGCGGGAGAGGCCGGGGAGCTGTTTTTT
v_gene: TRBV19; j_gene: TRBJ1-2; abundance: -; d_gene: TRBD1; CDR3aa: CASSPARGLAYGYTF; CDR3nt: TGTGCCAGTAGCCCCGCTAGGGGGCTTGCCTATGGCTACACCTTC
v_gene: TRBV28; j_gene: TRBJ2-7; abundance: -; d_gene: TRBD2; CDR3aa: CASSLSPSGIYEQYF; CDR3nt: TGTGCCAGCAGTTTATCGCCTAGCGGGATTTACGAGCAGTACTTC
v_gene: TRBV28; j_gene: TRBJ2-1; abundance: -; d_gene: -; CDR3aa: CASSLTTGVAYNEQFF; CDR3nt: TGTGCCAGCAGTTTAACCACAGGAGTGGCCTACAATGAGCAGTTCTTC
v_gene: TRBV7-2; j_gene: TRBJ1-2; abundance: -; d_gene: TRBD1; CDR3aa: CASSFTLQGSTPYGYTF; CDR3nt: TGTGCCAGCAGCTTTACTCTACAGGGGTCAACCCCCTATGGCTACACCTTC
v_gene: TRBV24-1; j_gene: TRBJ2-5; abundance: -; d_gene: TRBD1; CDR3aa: CATGTGIQETQYF; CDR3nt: TGTGCCACCGGGACAGGAATCCAAGAGACCCAGTACTTC
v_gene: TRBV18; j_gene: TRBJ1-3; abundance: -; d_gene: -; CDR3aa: CASSSTQGHLGNTIYF; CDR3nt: TGTGCCAGCTCATCCACACAGGGCCACCTGGGAAACACCATATATTTT
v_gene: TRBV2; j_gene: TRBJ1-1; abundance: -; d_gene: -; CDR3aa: CASSVDMGGNTEAFF; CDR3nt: TGTGCCAGCAGTGTGGACATGGGCGGGAACACTGAAGCTTTCTTT
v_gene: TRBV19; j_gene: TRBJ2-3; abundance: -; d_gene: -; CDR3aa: CASSSSWGTSTDTQYF; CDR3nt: TGTGCCAGTAGTTCATCGTGGGGGACTAGCACAGATACGCAGTATTTT
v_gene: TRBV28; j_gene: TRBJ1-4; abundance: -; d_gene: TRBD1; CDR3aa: CASSWGQGASDEKLFF; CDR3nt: TGTGCCAGCAGTTGGGGACAGGGGGCGTCAGATGAAAAACTGTTTTTT
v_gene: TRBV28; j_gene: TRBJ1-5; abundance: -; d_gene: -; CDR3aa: CASSLAVGGQPQHF; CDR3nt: TGTGCCAGCAGTTTGGCGGTGGGGGGACAGCCCCAGCATTTT
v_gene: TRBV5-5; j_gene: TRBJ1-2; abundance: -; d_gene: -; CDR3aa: CASSLASPGYGYTF; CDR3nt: TGTGCCAGCAGCTTGGCTTCGCCGGGCTATGGCTACACCTTC
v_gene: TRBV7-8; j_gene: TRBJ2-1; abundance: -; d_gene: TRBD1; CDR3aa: CASSYYGQGMEDEQFF; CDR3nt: TGTGCCAGCAGCTATTACGGACAGGGGATGGAGGATGAGCAGTTCTTC
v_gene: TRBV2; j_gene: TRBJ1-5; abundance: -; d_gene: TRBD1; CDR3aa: CASSDWDSDQPQHF; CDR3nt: TGTGCCAGCAGTGACTGGGACAGTGACCAGCCCCAGCATTTT
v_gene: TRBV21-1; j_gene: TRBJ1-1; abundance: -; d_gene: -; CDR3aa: CASSSEKDTGILHTEAFF; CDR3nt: TGTGCCAGCAGCAGTGAAAAGGACACCGGTATATTACACACTGAAGCTTTCTTT